The 21 T cell receptor beta chains given below trace back to one sample, sequenced in a study of blood T cell repertoires in COVID-19. The table came from immunoSEQ multiplex PCR; TCRdb's copy has only in-frame clones and leaves some out. The table has over 15,000 clones, roughly four fifths seen once; the top ten hold roughly 6.1%. Source material: peripheral blood. The source is a human donor in a cohort sampled during active COVID-19.

The rearrangement joins TRBV3-1 (or the pseudogene TRBV3-2) to TRBJ2-6; D is uncertain. Germline V gene sequence: CDR1 LGHDT, CDR2 YNNKEL (reference sequence). V lost 1 base, J lost 0 bases, and 7 bases lay in between. The CDR3 spans 16 residues. DNA for the CDR3: TGTGCCAGCAGCCAAGGGGCTTACTCTGGGGCCAACGTCCTGACTTTC. This codes for CASSQGAYSGANVLTF.

The chain carries TRBV2 and TRBJ1-6, with 9 bases matching TRBD1. Per germline, CDR1 SNHLY and CDR2 FYNNEI. The CDR3 totals 15 residues. V dropped 0 bases and J dropped 10; count of bases not matched to a gene: 4. CDR3 bases: TGTGCCAGCAGTGAAGCGACGACAGGGGGATCACCCCTCCACTTT. Protein: CASSEATTGGSPLHF. Drawing the rest from reference TRBV2 and TRBJ1-6, the complete variable domain is EPEVTQTPSHQVTQMGQEVILRCVPISNHLYFYWYRQILGQKVEFLVSFYNNEISEKSEIFDDQFSVERPDGSNFTLKIRSTKLEDSAMYFCASSEATTGGSPLHFGNGTRLTVT.

V gene TRBV19 combines with J gene TRBJ1-1; TRBD1 is a possible D gene (5 bases). CDR3 length: 15 amino acids. The V gene's germline CDR1 is LNHDA and CDR2 SQIVND (reference sequence). V was shortened by 3 bases and J by 2 bases, with 13 bases between the two germline ends. CDR3 in DNA: TGTGCCAGTAGTATTTGGGAAGGGGAAAACACTGAAGCTTTCTTT. Translating gives CASSIWEGENTEAFF.

This chain links TRBV28 with TRBJ2-5; 13 bases map to TRBD2. CDR1 and CDR2 from the germline V gene are MDHEN and SYDVKM. V was clipped by 3 bases and J by 0 bases; unmatched bases: 4. The CDR3 is 17 amino acids. The CDR3 region has the DNA TGTGCCAGCAGTTTCCCGACTAGCGGGAGGTACCAAGAGACCCAGTACTTC. It encodes CASSFPTSGRYQETQYF.

Written as DNA, the CDR3 is TGTGCCAGCAGTTACTCGGAGTCTAATGAGCAGTTCTTC. This translates into CASSYSESNEQFF. The V call is TRBV6-2 or TRBV6-3, the J call TRBJ2-1; D is undetermined. This CDR3 region has 13 residues. V was shortened by 0 bases and J by 7 bases, with 7 bases between the two germline ends. CDR1 is MNHEY and CDR2 is SVGEGT in the germline V gene.

The chain combines TRBV29-1 with TRBJ1-1; D remains ambiguous. The CDR3 sequence is 11 residues long. Trimming took 4 bases from V and 5 from J, leaving 8 bases between them. Per germline, CDR1 SQVTM and CDR2 ANQGSEA. CDR3 sequence reads: CSVASRTEAFF. In DNA, the CDR3 is TGCAGCGTTGCGTCCCGTACTGAAGCTTTCTTT.

The V call is TRBV3-1 (or the pseudogene TRBV3-2), the J call TRBJ2-7; 11 positions match TRBD1. Germline V lookup: CDR1 LGHDT, CDR2 YNNKEL (reference sequence). Losses at the gene ends were 0 bases for V and 5 bases for J; bases not matched to a gene: 6. This CDR3 is built from 16 residues. This chain's CDR3 is CASSQDPGTGGDEQYF. CDR3 bases: TGTGCCAGCAGCCAAGACCCCGGGACAGGGGGGGACGAGCAGTACTTC.

V gene TRBV28 combines with J gene TRBJ1-5, with a tentative D call TRBD1 (5 bases). This CDR3 has 15 amino acids. The germline gives CDR1 MDHEN, CDR2 SYDVKM. Trimming cost V 2 bases and J 0 bases, with 8 bases left between them. For the CDR3, the DNA is TGTGCCAGCAGTTTAAGCGGGGGTAGCAATCAGCCCCAGCATTTT. This codes for CASSLSGGSNQPQHF.

This clone was observed a single time. The V and J genes are TRBV18 and TRBJ2-2, with 8 positions matching TRBD2. The J segment lost 0 bases and the V segment lost 4 bases, leaving 10 bases of the junction unmatched. This CDR3 has 18 residues. Germline CDR1 KGHSH, CDR2 LQKENI. The CDR3 is CASSLIGLSGANTGELFF. The CDR3 DNA is TGTGCCAGCTCACTTATTGGACTTAGCGGGGCGAACACCGGGGAGCTGTTTTTT.

The chain has TRBV2 and TRBJ2-7; 9 nucleotides agree with TRBD2. This CDR3 region has 15 residues. Trimming removed 3 bases from V and 7 bases from J; junction bases left unmatched: 10. Germline CDR1 and CDR2: SNHLY and FYNNEI. The CDR3 loop reads CASSDLIAGAGEQYF. The CDR3 DNA is TGTGCCAGCAGTGACCTAATAGCGGGAGCTGGGGAGCAGTACTTC.

This clone was counted a single time. The chain recombines TRBV25-1 with TRBJ2-2; 7 nucleotides agree with TRBD2. With V trimmed by 1 base and J by 4 bases, 12 bases remained unmatched. CDR1 is MGHDK, CDR2 SYGVNS, per germline. This CDR3 has 18 residues. The CDR3: CASSELGSGREGTGELFF. In DNA, the CDR3 is TGTGCCAGCAGTGAATTAGGGTCGGGCAGGGAGGGCACCGGGGAGCTGTTTTTT.

The chain links TRBV29-1 to TRBJ1-2; D is uncertain. Trimming shortened V by 3 bases and J by 5 bases, and 7 bases separated the two germline ends. The CDR3 extends over 11 amino acids. Germline V gene data show CDR1 as SQVTM and CDR2 as ANQGSEA. The CDR3 nucleotides read TGCAGCGTTGAGGCAGATTATGGCTACACCTTC. It specifies CSVEADYGYTF.

The chain uses TRBV19 and TRBJ2-7, with TRBD1 identical over 9 bases. Germline V gene data show CDR1 as LNHDA and CDR2 as SQIVND (reference sequence). V lost 9 bases to trimming and J lost 5 bases; unmatched junction nucleotides: 17. The CDR3 is made up of 16 amino acids. CDR3 nucleotides: TGTGCCAGCACTCGTTCCCCCGGGACAGGGAAGGACGAGCAGTACTTC. Translation: CASTRSPGTGKDEQYF.

V gene TRBV5-1 combines with J gene TRBJ1-2, with 7 bases aligning to TRBD1. V trimming: 4 bases; J trimming: 5 bases; junction bases outside the gene matches: 8. The CDR3 consists of 14 residues. Germline-derived CDR1 and CDR2 are SGHRS and YFSETQ. The CDR3 DNA reads TGCGCCAGCAGCCATCGGACAGGAACTTATGGCTACACCTTC. It yields the protein CASSHRTGTYGYTF.

The chain links TRBV4-1 to TRBJ2-7; a weak D match, TRBD1 (6 bases). The V end was cut by 0 bases, the J end by 3 bases, with 12 bases between. Per germline, CDR1 MGHRA and CDR2 YSYEKL. The CDR3 covers 15 residues. The CDR3 region has the DNA TGCGCCAGCAGCCAAGACCCACAGGGTTACTACGAGCAGTACTTC. Amino acid sequence: CASSQDPQGYYEQYF.

The rearrangement uses TRBV27 and TRBJ1-5; D may be TRBD1 (6 bases). Trimming cost V 3 bases and J 3 bases, with 12 bases left between them. Germline values: CDR1 MNHEY, CDR2 SMNVEV (reference sequence). The CDR3 sequence is 15 residues long. The DNA for the CDR3 is TGTGCCAGCAGTTTGGACAGTCGTCTCAATCAGCCCCAGCATTTT. This sequence encodes CASSLDSRLNQPQHF.

In DNA, the CDR3 is TGTGCCAGCTCACCCTCCGGGGGAAGTTATGAAGCTTTCTTT. Its translation is CASSPSGGSYEAFF. The V and J genes are TRBV18 and TRBJ1-1; perhaps TRBD1 as D (5 bases). This CDR3 region has 14 residues. In germline, CDR1 is KGHSH, CDR2 LQKENI. V shed 3 bases and J shed 7 bases, with 15 bases lying between them. Complete variable domain (other parts from reference TRBV18 and TRBJ1-1): NAGVMQNPRHLVRRRGQEARLRCSPMKGHSHVYWYRQLPEEGLKFMVYLQKENIIDESGMPKERFSAEFPKEGPSILRIQQVVRGDSAAYFCASSPSGGSYEAFFGQGTRLTVV.

CDR3 in amino acids: CASSVRTADKNIQYF. In nucleotides, the CDR3 is TGTGCCAGTAGTGTTCGGACAGCCGATAAAAACATTCAGTACTTC. This chain connects TRBV19 to TRBJ2-4; weak D call: TRBD1 (6 bases). Trimming shortened V by 5 bases and J by 4 bases, and 15 bases separated the two germline ends. The CDR3 is 15 residues long. Germline CDR1 and CDR2: LNHDA and SQIVND (reference sequence). The full variable domain, in which reference TRBV19 and TRBJ2-4 provide the parts outside the CDR3, is DGGITQSPKYLFRKEGQNVTLSCEQNLNHDAMYWYRQDPGQGLRLIYYSQIVNDFQKGDIAEGYSVSREKKESFPLTVTSAQKNPTAFYLCASSVRTADKNIQYFGAGTRLSVL.

J is TRBJ1-1 and V is TRBV19; possibly TRBD1 for D (6 bases). From germline, CDR1 is LNHDA and CDR2 SQIVND (reference sequence). CDR3 length equals 15 residues. The V end was cut by 3 bases, the J end by 1 base, with 12 bases between. DNA for the CDR3: TGTGCCAGTAGTATGAATTCGGGACAGAACACTGAAGCTTTCTTT. Its protein product is CASSMNSGQNTEAFF.

By share of the sample, this clone is medium-sized. V is TRBV3-1 (or the pseudogene TRBV3-2) and J is TRBJ2-1, with a tentative D call TRBD2 (5 bases). This CDR3 contains 11 residues. The V end was cut by 7 bases, the J end by 6 bases, with 7 bases between. Germline V gene data show CDR1 as LGHDT and CDR2 as YNNKEL (reference sequence). CDR3 sequence: CASITSNEQFF. CDR3 nucleotide sequence: TGTGCCAGCATCACTAGCAATGAGCAGTTCTTC.

The rearrangement links TRBV3-1 (or the pseudogene TRBV3-2) to TRBJ2-7; 11 bases match TRBD2. Germline trimming cut 6 bases from V and 5 bases from J; bases unmatched to any gene: 9. CDR1 and CDR2 from the germline V gene are LGHDT and YNNKEL (reference sequence). CDR3 length equals 15 residues. DNA for the CDR3: TGTGCCAGCAGTCTCATTAGCGGGAGGGGTAACGAGCAGTACTTC. Its translation: CASSLISGRGNEQYF.